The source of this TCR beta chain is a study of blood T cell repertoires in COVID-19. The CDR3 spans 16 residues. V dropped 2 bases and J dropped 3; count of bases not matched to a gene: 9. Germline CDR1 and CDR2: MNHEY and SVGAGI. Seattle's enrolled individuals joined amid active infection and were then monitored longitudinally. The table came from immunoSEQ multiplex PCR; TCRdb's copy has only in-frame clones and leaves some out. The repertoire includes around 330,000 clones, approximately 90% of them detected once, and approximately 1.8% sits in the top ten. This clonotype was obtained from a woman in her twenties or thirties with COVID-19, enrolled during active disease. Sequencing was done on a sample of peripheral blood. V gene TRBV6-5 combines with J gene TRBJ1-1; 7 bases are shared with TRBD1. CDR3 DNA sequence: TGTGCCAGCAGTTACGGGACAGTAGGGGGGCACACTGAAGCTTTCTTT. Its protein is CASSYGTVGGHTEAFF.